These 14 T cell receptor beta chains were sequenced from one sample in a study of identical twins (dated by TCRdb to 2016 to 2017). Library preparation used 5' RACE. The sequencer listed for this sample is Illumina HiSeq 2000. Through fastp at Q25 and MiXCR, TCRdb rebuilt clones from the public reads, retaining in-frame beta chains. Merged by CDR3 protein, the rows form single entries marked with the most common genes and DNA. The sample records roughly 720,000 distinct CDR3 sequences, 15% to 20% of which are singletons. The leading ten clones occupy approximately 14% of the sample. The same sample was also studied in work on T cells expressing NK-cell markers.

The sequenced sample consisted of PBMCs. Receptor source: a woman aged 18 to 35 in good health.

The CDR3 region has the DNA TGTGCCAGCAGTTCTTGGACAGGGGAGCAGCCCCAGCATTTT. Translation gives CASSSWTGEQPQHF. The chain is built from TRBV12-3 or TRBV12-4 and TRBJ1-5; TRBD1 aligns across 9 bases. This CDR3 has 14 residues. V shed 4 bases, J shed 7 bases, and the junction held 5 bases outside the gene matches.

As DNA, the CDR3 is TGCGCCAGCAGTGCAGGCGGGCGGGGGCTCCGGTACGAGCAGTACTTC. Its translation: CASSAGGRGLRYEQYF. V and J are TRBV10-2 and TRBJ2-7, with D possibly being TRBD2 (7 bases). In germline, CDR1 is WSHSY, CDR2 SAAADI. V was clipped by 4 bases and J by 4 bases, with 20 bases between them. This CDR3 has 16 residues.

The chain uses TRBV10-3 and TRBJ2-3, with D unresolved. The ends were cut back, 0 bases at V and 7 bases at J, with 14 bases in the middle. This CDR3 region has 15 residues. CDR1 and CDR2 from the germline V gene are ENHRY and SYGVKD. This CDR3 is CAISESVLSSNTQYF. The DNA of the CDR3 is TGTGCCATCAGTGAGTCGGTGCTCTCGTCGAATACGCAGTATTTT.

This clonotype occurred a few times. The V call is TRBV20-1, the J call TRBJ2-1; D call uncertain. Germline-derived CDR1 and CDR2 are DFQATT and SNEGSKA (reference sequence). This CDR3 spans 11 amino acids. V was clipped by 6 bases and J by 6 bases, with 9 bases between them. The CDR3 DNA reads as TGCAGTGCCGTCGTGGGCAATGAGCAGTTCTTC. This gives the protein CSAVVGNEQFF.

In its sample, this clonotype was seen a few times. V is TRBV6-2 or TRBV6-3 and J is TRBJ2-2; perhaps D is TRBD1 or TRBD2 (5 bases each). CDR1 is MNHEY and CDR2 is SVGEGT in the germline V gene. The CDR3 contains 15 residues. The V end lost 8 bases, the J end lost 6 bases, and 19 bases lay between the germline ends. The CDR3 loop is CASCRYYRGAGELFF. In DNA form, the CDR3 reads TGTGCCAGCTGCCGTTACTACAGAGGGGCCGGGGAGCTGTTTTTT.

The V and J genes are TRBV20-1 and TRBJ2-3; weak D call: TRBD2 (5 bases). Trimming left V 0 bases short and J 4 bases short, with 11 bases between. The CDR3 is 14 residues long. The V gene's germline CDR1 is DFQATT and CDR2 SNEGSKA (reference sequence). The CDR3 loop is CSARESSDSDTQYF. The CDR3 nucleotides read TGCAGTGCTAGAGAGAGTAGCGACTCAGATACGCAGTATTTT.

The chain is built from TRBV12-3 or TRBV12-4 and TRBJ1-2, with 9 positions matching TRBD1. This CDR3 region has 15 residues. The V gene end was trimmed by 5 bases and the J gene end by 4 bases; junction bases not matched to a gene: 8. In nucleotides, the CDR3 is TGTGCCAGCAGTCCCCGGACAGGGGCGGGCTATGGCTACACCTTC. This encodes CASSPRTGAGYGYTF.

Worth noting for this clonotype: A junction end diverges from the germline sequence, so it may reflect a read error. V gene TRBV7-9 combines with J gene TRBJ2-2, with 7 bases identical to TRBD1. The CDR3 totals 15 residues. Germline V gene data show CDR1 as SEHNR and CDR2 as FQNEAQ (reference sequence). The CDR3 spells CASSLDGRGTEELFF. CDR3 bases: TGTGCCAGCAGCTTAGATGGCAGGGGGACCGAGGAGCTGTTTTTT.

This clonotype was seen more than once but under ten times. The CDR3 DNA follows: TGTGCCAGCAGCGGCAGCCTCCCAGGGCAGTTCTTC. It translates to CASSGSLPGQFF. The chain is built from TRBV9 and TRBJ2-1; D uncertain. The V end was cut by 3 bases, the J end by 12 bases, with 13 bases between. CDR3 length: 12 amino acids. CDR1 and CDR2 (germline): SGDLS, YYNGEE.

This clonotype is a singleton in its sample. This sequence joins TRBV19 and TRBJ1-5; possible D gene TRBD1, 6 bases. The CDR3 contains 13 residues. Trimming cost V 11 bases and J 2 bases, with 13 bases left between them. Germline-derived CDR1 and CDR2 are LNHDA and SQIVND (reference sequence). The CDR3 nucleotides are TGTGCCGTGGGGGGGCAAGGCAATCAGCCCCAGCATTTT. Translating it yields CAVGGQGNQPQHF.

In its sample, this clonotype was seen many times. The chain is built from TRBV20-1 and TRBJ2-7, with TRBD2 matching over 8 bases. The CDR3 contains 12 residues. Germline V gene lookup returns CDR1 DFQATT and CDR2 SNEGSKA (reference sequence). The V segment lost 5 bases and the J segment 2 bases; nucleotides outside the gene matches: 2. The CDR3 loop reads CSALAGTYEQYF. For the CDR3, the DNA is TGCAGTGCTCTAGCGGGTACCTACGAGCAGTACTTC.

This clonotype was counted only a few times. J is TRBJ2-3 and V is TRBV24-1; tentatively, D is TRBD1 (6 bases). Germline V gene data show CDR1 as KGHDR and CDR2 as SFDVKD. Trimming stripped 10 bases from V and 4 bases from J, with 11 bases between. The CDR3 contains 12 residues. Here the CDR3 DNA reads TGTGCCACTGCGACAGGCCCAGATACGCAGTATTTT. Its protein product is CATATGPDTQYF.

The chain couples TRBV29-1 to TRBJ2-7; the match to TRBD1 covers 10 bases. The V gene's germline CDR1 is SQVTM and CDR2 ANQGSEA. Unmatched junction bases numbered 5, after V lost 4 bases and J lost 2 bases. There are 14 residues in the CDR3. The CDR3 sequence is CSVGRTGGTYEQYF. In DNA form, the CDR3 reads TGCAGCGTTGGCCGGACAGGGGGGACCTACGAGCAGTACTTC.

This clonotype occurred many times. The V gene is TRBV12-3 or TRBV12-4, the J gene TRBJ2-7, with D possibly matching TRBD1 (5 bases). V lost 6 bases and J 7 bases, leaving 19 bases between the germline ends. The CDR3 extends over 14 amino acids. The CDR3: CASSPGHSSLEQYF. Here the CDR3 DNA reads TGTGCCAGCAGCCCTGGACACTCGAGCTTGGAGCAGTACTTC.